The present T cell receptor beta chain was sequenced within a study of post-analysis software for immune sequencing data. The TCR beta cDNA libraries carried unique molecular identifiers. MiXCR, run by TCRdb on the PCR reads, gives a single entry per CDR3 protein. In the table there are approximately 730,000 distinct CDR3 sequences, around 27% of which are singletons. To note about this clonotype: Its antigen is not known.

The CDR3 is 15 residues long. The V end was cut by 6 bases, the J end by 1 base, with 10 bases between. Germline CDR1 and CDR2: MDHEN and SYDVKM. Overall study results and limits: About 5 TRBV segments appeared more often in patients than in controls, and TRBV5-6, TRBV5-1 and TRBV20-1 were among these. When the samples were clustered directly with F measure, those that had been prepared in the same batch showed strong co-clustering. For normalized Chao1 diversity, multiple sclerosis patients scored significantly lower than controls did.

J is TRBJ2-6 and V is TRBV28; no clear D gene. Sequences were obtained from blood. The source of this sequence is a girl between 5 and 17 years old with multiple sclerosis. The CDR3 coding sequence is TGTGCCAGCAGCCATCCCCCGTCTGGGGCCAACGTCCTGACTTTC. Translating it yields CASSHPPSGANVLTF.